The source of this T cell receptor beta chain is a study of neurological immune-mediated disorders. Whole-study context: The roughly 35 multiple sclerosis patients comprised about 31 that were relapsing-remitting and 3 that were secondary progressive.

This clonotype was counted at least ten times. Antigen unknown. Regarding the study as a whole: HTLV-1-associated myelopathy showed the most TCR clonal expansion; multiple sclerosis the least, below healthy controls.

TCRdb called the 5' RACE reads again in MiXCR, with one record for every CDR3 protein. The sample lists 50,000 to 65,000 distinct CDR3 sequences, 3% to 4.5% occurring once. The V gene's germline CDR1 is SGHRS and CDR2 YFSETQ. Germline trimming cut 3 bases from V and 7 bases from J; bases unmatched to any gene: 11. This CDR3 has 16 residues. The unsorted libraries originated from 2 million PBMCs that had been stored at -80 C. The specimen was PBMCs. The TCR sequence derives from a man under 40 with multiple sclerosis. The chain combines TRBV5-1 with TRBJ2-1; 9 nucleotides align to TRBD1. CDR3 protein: CASSSGPGTGLNEQFF. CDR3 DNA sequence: TGCGCCAGCAGCTCAGGTCCCGGGACAGGGTTAAATGAGCAGTTCTTC.